This T cell receptor beta chain was identified in a study of Ad26.COV2.S vaccination and SARS-CoV-2 variants (dated by TCRdb to 2020 to 2023). General notes on the study: Donors in the vaccine arm were drawn from COV1001, a multicentre, randomized, double-blind, placebo-controlled phase I-IIa trial testing Ad26.COV2.S in healthy adults. A total of around 32 samples were included in the TCR-sequenced set, comprising roughly 19 Ad26.COV2.S vaccine recipients, 5 placebo recipients and 8 SARS-CoV-2 convalescent individuals. Ad26.COV2.S was administered intramuscularly at 5 x 10^10 or 1 x 10^11 viral particles, either as a single shot or as two shots given 56 days apart. Participants in the trial were split at random into five groups of five each, receiving low-dose or high-dose Ad26.COV2.S once or twice, or else placebo on both occasions. TCRbeta repertoire sequencing served as the tool for gauging how specific and how broad the SARS-CoV-2-reactive T cell receptors were following Ad26.COV2.S vaccination. Throughout the experiments and outcome assessment, investigators stayed blinded to trial group allocation.

The treatment or condition tag for this specimen amounts to: around 19 received Ad26.COV2.S at low or high dose, single or two shots; roughly 5 received placebo; per-sample allocation not given. For vaccine and placebo recipients, the sequenced repertoires came from samples collected on day 63 after the first injection. In Cohort 1b, about 27 adults aged 18-55 years were enrolled at a single site in Boston, USA, between 29 July and 7 August 2020. Ad26.COV2.S was a replication-incompetent adenovirus type 26 vector that expressed a prefusion-stabilized SARS-CoV-2 spike protein derived from the original Wuhan strain. The immunoSEQ Assay was the method used to sequence TCRbeta CDR3 regions. After extraction, genomic DNA underwent amplification by bias-controlled multiplex PCR, followed by high-throughput sequencing. In the source study's methods: To quantify the absolute abundance of each unique TCRbeta CDR3 region, sequences were collapsed and filtered. T cell fraction was estimated by normalizing TCRbeta template counts to usable DNA, which was measured by amplifying reference genes present in all nucleated cells. Repertoire TCRs were annotated as SARS-CoV-2-specific by exact matching of V gene, CDR3 amino acid sequence and J gene to a known reactive TCR set. The reference SARS-CoV-2 TCR set was obtained from MIRA and was filtered for enrichment in COVID-19-positive ImmuneCODE repertoires, whereby public or cross-reactive TCRs were removed. Drawing on the MIRA antigens, annotated TCRs were analysed further at the level of specific ORF or position within ORF. Depth was the summed frequency of annotated unique rearrangements, while breadth was defined as annotated unique rearrangements over total unique productive rearrangements. Group comparisons of TCR breadth used two-sided Wilcoxon rank-sum tests. Here the immuneACCESS table is served through TCRdb, limited to in-frame sequences with V and J called. Missing clones are a known gap in these copies; in checked studies unresolved V genes cover under half, and the rest lacks a known reason. From that table come the V and J calls and clone size; the DNA was used to work out D and trimming. Present in this sample are 400,000 to 450,000 clones, 92% of which were seen just once. The ten top clones hold 1.5% to 2% of the sample.

The study at large found these results: The study was not powered for comparison of responses between vaccine doses or regimens. Vaccine and placebo recipients had comparable non-spike TCR breadth, which fits with the vaccine containing only spike. Higher spike-specific TCR breadth was observed in Ad26.COV2.S recipients than in placebo recipients (P = 0.0014). The authors noted that the TCR breadth and depth analyses may have underestimated total T cell responses. Substantial breadth of spike-specific CD8+ and CD4+ T cell responses was reported after vaccination.

Its CDR3 holds 13 amino acids, cysteine through phenylalanine. The kept DNA is CDR3 alone, 39 bases in frame from the first base. The germline V gene gives CDR1 as SGHTA and CDR2 as FQGNSA. A distance of 10 bases separates the germline ends of V and J, which lose 10 bases and 1 base respectively. This clone was seen a single time. It lacks a known antigen. Base qualities are missing; no much larger clone stands one base away. The starting material was peripheral blood, obtained in a trial of Ad26.COV2.S vaccine versus placebo. The TCR originated in a person aged 18-65 years who received the Ad26.COV2.S COVID-19 vaccine or a placebo. The rearrangement joined TRBV7-2 to TRBJ2-2; possibly the D gene is TRBD1, per 6 matching bases. The nucleotide sequence reads TGTGCCACCTCGGACAGGAACACCGGGGAGCTGTTTTTT. Its amino acids are CATSDRNTGELFF.